The rows below give T cell receptor beta chains drawn from one sample of a study of blood T cell repertoires in COVID-19. Sequencing was performed with immunoSEQ multiplex PCR; in TCRdb, only in-frame clones are kept and a portion is missing. The table shows 310,000 or so clones, with around 87% occurring only once. The sequencing input was peripheral blood. The receptors originated from a man aged 50-59 years with active or convalescent COVID-19. The CDR3 runs from the conserved cysteine through the conserved F or W. D genes are given only for firm matches.

CASSTTGVEQYF	TRBD1	TRBV5-1
CASSVGTGITDTQYF	TRBD1	TRBV9
CASTRDCRRETQYF	-	TRBV3-1/TRBV3-2
CASSAGLSPDGELFF	-	TRBV5-1
CASSYLVWVGTSEGDTQYF	TRBD2	TRBV27
CAWDLDREETQYF	-	TRBV30
CASSMYSGSIAYEQYF	TRBD2	TRBV11-2
CASSRVDQPQHF	-	TRBV28
CASSSDRDNNQPQHF	-	TRBV6-6
CAWKTWQNLNYGYTF	-	TRBV30
CASRVRDRDSPLHF	TRBD1	TRBV6-5
CASSQARFTGGETQYF	TRBD1	TRBV3-1/TRBV3-2
CAWREWTGGDYGYTF	TRBD1	TRBV30
CASSLTGQGTSYNEQFF	TRBD1	TRBV5-1
CASSAPRDSLETQYF	-	TRBV2
CASSYAGLDVTF	-	TRBV6-5
CASSDRAKNIQYF	TRBD1	TRBV5-1
CASSDPNRPEQFF	-	TRBV27
CASQLVGTDNEKLFF	TRBD1	TRBV5-6
CASSSRQGALDGYTF	TRBD1	TRBV5-1
CASSRQDPNTEAFF	-	TRBV6-5
CASSRDRVGNEKLFF	TRBD1	TRBV6-2/TRBV6-3
CASSIQGGARSEQFF	-	TRBV7-9
CASSLDVGEGQPQHF	-	TRBV7-9
CASTVGQGVMGYTF	TRBD1	TRBV2
CASMGRESYGYTF	-	TRBV19
CASKFPGTTDTQYF	-	TRBV28
CASSRGLAESTDTQYF	TRBD2	TRBV4-1
CASTVSPTGGTETQYF	TRBD1	TRBV5-6
CASSLGYREFSGANVLTF	-	TRBV5-1
CASSQASKRGTNEKLFF	-	TRBV4-2
CSVGDFPGNTIYF	-	TRBV29-1
CASSLWSVYGYTF	-	TRBV5-4
CASSGRGALKQYF	-	TRBV25-1
CASSLRQGSSYEQYF	TRBD1	TRBV28
CSASGTGSTDTQYF	TRBD1	TRBV20-1
CASSPQQGSLGDTIYF	TRBD1	TRBV27
CASSQRGYSGLYNEQFF	-	TRBV4-2
CASIYRDRLNYGYTF	TRBD1	TRBV28
CAISEQGQRSYNSPLHF	TRBD1	TRBV10-3